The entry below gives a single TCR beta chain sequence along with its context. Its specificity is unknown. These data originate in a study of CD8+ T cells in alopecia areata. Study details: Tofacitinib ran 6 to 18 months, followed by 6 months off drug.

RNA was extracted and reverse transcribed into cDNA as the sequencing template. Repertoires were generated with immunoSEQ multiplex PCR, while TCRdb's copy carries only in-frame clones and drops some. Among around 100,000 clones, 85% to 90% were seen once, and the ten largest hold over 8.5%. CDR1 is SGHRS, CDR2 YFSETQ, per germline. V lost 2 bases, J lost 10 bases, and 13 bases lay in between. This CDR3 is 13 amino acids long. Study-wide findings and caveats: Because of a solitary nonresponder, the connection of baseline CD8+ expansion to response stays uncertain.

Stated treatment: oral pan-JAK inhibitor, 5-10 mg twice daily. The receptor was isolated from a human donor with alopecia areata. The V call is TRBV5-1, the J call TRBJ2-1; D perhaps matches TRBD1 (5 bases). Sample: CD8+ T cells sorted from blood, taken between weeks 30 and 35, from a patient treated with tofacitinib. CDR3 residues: CASSFLGVQEQFF. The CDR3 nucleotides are TGCGCCAGCAGCTTCTTAGGGGTTCAGGAGCAGTTCTTC.